This T cell receptor (beta chain) stems from a study of blood T cell repertoires in COVID-19. About the study: Sample material is recorded as cDNA or gDNA derived from T cells, B-cell-depleted T cells, or PBMCs.

The CDR3 runs to 14 residues. V lost 1 base and J 0 bases, leaving 4 bases between the germline ends. Per the germline V gene, CDR1 is SGHTA and CDR2 is FQGNSA. The data were produced by immunoSEQ multiplex PCR, yet TCRdb's version contains in-frame clones alone and is incomplete. The sample records 110,000 or so clones, more than 75% being singletons. Input material: peripheral blood. This sequence originates from a man aged 40-50 years with acute or convalescent COVID-19. The gene calls are TRBV7-2 and TRBJ1-3; D is unclear. The CDR3 region has the DNA TGTGCCAGCAGCTTAGGAGACTCTGGAAACACCATATATTTT. It codes for CASSLGDSGNTIYF.